What follows is one T cell receptor beta chain and its context. As for treatment: randomized to nivolumab then ipilimumab (arm A) or the reverse (arm B). PBMC sorting kept live CD3+CD8+ cells without CD19 or CD56. Libraries were prepared by immunoSEQ multiplex PCR; TCRdb keeps only in-frame clonotypes and omits some of them. The table includes roughly 17,000 clones, around two thirds detected once. These data belong to a study of sequential checkpoint blockade in melanoma. Study-wide context: Randomization was 1:1 between first-line nivolumab→ipilimumab and ipilimumab→nivolumab. Both treatment sequences were followed by maintenance nivolumab.

The ends were cut back, 2 bases at V and 5 bases at J, with 12 bases in the middle. The germline V gene has CDR1 SEHNR and CDR2 FQNEAQ (reference sequence). CDR3 size: 14 residues. The rearrangement joins TRBV7-9 to TRBJ1-1; D remains ambiguous. The specimen was CD8+ T cells sorted from blood (inferred from file names), collected from a patient given nivolumab and ipilimumab in sequence. The source of this sequence is a human donor with melanoma. CDR3 amino acids: CASSLYGGRTEAFF. The CDR3 DNA sequence: TGTGCCAGCAGCTTATACGGAGGGAGGACTGAAGCTTTCTTT.